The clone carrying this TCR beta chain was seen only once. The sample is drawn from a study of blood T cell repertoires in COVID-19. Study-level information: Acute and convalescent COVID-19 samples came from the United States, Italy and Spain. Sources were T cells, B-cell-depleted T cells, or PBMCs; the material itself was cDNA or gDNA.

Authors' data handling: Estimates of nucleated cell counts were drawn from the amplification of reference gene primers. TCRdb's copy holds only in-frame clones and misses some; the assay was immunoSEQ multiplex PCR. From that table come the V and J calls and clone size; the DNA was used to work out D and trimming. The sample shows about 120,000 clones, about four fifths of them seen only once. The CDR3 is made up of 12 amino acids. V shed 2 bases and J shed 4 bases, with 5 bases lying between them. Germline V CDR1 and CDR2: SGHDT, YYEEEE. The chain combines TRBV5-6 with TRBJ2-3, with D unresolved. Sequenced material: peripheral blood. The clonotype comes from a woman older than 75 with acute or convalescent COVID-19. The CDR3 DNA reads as TGTGCCAGCAGCTTTATTTCAGATACGCAGTATTTT. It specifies CASSFISDTQYF.